This T cell receptor beta chain was recovered during a study of control samples from healthy donors and cancer patients. The assay was immunoSEQ multiplex PCR, and TCRdb's table has in-frame clones only and misses some. The profile shows about 130,000 clones, over 75% of them singletons. Germline V gene lookup returns CDR1 LGHDT and CDR2 YNNKEL (reference sequence). With 1 base removed from V and 0 bases from J, the gap between germline ends came to 3 bases. The CDR3 runs to 13 residues. Sequencing was done on a sample of blood. The genes are TRBV3-1 (or the pseudogene TRBV3-2) and TRBJ2-5; D uncertain. The receptor comes from a man aged 35 to 55 in good health. CDR3 protein: CASSQGYQETQYF. Here the CDR3 DNA reads TGTGCCAGCAGCCAAGGGTACCAAGAGACCCAGTACTTC.